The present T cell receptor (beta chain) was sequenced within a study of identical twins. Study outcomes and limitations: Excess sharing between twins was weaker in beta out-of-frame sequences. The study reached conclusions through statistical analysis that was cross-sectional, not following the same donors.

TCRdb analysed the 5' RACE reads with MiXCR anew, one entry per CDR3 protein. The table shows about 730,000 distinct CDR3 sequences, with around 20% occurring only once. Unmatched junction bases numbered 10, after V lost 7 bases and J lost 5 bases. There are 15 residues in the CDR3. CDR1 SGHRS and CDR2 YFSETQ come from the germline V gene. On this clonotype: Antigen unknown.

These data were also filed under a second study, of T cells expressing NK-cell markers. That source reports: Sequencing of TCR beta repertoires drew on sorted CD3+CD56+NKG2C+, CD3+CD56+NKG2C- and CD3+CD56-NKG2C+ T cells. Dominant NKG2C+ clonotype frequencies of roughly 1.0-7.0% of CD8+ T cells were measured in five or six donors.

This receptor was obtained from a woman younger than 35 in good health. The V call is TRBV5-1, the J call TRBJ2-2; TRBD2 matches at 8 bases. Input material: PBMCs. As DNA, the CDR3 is TGCGCCAGCGCTCCCGGGGGGGGCCGGACCGGGGAGCTGTTTTTT. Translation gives CASAPGGGRTGELFF.